This T cell receptor (beta chain) was captured by sequencing in a study of cytomegalovirus exposure and HLA in healthy donors. V lost 2 bases to trimming and J lost 7 bases, with 9 bases between them. The CDR3 loop spans 14 amino acids. Germline loops: CDR1 MNHEY, CDR2 SMNVEV (reference sequence). PCR amplification relied on 60 Vbeta primers (plus 13 Jbeta primers). TCRdb's copy holds only in-frame clones and misses some; the assay was immunoSEQ multiplex PCR. The sample shows approximately 150,000 clones, over 70% of them seen only once. This chain uses TRBV27 with TRBJ1-6, with a possible D match to TRBD1 (6 bases). The clonotype was recovered from a man aged 25 to 45 in good health and CMV-seronegative. Material for sequencing was PBMCs. CDR3 coding DNA: TGTGCCAGCAGTTTAGGGACATGGAATTCACCCCTCCACTTT. Translating it yields CASSLGTWNSPLHF.